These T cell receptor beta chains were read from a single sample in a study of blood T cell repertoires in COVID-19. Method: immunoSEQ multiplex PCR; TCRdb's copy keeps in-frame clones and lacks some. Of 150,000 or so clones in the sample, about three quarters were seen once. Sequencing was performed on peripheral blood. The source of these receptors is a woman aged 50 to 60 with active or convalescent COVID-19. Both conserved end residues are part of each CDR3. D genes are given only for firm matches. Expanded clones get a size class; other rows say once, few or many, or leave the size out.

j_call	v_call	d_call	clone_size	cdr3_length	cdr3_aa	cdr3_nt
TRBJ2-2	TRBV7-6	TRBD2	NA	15	CASSQLAENTGELFF	TGTGCCAGCAGCCAACTAGCGGAGAACACCGGGGAGCTGTTTTTT
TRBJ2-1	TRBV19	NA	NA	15	CASTPLATSYNEQFF	TGTGCCAGTACCCCTCTAGCAACCTCCTACAATGAGCAGTTCTTC
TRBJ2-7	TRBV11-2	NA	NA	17	CASSLDRGADGGYEQYF	TGTGCCAGCAGCTTAGATCGGGGGGCTGACGGAGGCTACGAGCAGTACTTC
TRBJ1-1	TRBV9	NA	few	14	CASSAHLTNTEAFF	TGTGCCAGCAGCGCCCACTTAACGAACACTGAAGCTTTCTTT
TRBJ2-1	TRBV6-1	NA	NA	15	CASSEPPGTYNEQFF	TGTGCCAGCAGTGAACCGCCGGGTACCTACAATGAGCAGTTCTTC
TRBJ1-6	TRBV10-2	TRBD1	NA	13	CASKTGGNSPLHF	TGCGCCAGCAAGACAGGGGGCAATTCACCCCTCCACTTT
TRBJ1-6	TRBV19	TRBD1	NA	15	CASSNRGVENSPLHF	TGTGCCAGTAGTAACAGGGGGGTTGAGAATTCACCCCTCCACTTT
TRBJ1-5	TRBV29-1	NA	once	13	CSAQEGTDQPQHF	TGCAGCGCCCAGGAGGGGACCGATCAGCCCCAGCATTTT
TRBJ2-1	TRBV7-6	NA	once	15	CASSLLASSYNEQFF	TGTGCCAGCAGCTTACTAGCTAGCTCCTACAATGAGCAGTTCTTC
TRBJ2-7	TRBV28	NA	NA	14	CASSLYGQGYEQYF	TGTGCCAGCAGTTTATACGGCCAGGGGTACGAGCAGTACTTC
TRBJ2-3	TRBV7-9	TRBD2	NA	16	CASSILLALVTDTQYF	TGTGCCAGCAGCATCCTACTAGCGCTCGTCACAGATACGCAGTATTTT
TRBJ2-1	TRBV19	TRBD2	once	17	CASSVGTSGGFYNEQFF	TGTGCCAGTAGTGTTGGGACTAGCGGGGGATTCTACAATGAGCAGTTCTTC